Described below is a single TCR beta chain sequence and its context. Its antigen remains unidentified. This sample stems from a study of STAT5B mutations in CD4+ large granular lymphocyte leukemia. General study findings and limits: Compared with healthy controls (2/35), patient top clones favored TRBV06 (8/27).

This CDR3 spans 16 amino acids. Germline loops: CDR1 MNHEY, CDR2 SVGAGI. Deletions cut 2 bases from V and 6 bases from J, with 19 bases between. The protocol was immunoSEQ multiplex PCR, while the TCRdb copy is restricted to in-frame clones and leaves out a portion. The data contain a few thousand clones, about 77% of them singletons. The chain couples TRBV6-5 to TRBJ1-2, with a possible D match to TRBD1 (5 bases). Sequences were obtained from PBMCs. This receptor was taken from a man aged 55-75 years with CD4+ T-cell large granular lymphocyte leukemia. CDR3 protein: CASSYGTRGPHDGYTF. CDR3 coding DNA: TGTGCCAGCAGTTACGGTACAAGGGGACCACACGATGGCTACACCTTC.